This entry lists 22 T cell receptor beta chains sequenced from one sample in a study of beta chain features in type 1 diabetes. Expressed TCRB transcripts were sequenced after all isolated RNA was converted to cDNA. Sequencing was performed with immunoSEQ multiplex PCR; in TCRdb, only in-frame clones are kept and a portion is missing. The profile shows 150,000 or so clones, 11% of them singletons. Sequenced input: central memory CD4+ T cells from blood. The receptor source for this set is a man aged 18 to 35 in good health.

This clone has a handful of counts. This could be a read error, since a much larger clone is one nucleotide away. V and J are TRBV5-4 and TRBJ2-5; maybe TRBD2 (7 bases). The germline V gene encodes CDR1 SGHNT and CDR2 YYREEE (reference sequence). V dropped 4 bases and J dropped 4 bases, with 14 bases sitting between them. This CDR3 has 14 residues. CDR3 sequence reads: CASSGGAGIETQYF. DNA of the CDR3: TGTGCCAGCAGCGGGGGGGCAGGGATAGAGACCCAGTACTTC.

In this sample, this clone turned up many times. The gene calls are TRBV30 and TRBJ2-7, with 7 positions matching TRBD1. The CDR3 covers 13 residues. The germline CDR1 and CDR2 sequences are GTSNPN and SVGIG (reference sequence). After removal of 4 bases from V and 2 bases from J, the junction contained 5 bases not matched to a gene. The CDR3 sequence is CAWKRDRPYEQYF. CDR3 nucleotides: TGTGCCTGGAAAAGGGACAGACCCTACGAGCAGTACTTC.

This clone was picked up a small number of times. The chain couples TRBV4-3 to TRBJ2-6; D call uncertain. The CDR3 extends over 16 amino acids. The germline V gene encodes CDR1 LGHNA and CDR2 YSLEER. Trimming stripped 0 bases from V and 4 bases from J, with 10 bases between. The CDR3, as DNA: TGCGCCAGCAGCCAAGAATACCAGCTCGGGGCCAACGTCCTGACTTTC. Translation gives CASSQEYQLGANVLTF.

This clone was counted a few times. The chain is built from TRBV11-1 and TRBJ2-5; D not certain. Germline V gene data show CDR1 as SGHAT and CDR2 as FQDESV (reference sequence). V was cut by 5 bases and J by 2 bases, with 9 bases left in between. This CDR3 is 13 amino acids long. CDR3 protein: CASSPVRQETQYF. Written as DNA, the CDR3 is TGTGCCAGCAGCCCCGTCCGACAAGAGACCCAGTACTTC.

The gene calls are TRBV7-9 and TRBJ1-1; 10 positions match TRBD1. The length of the CDR3 is 11 residues. The V segment lost 1 base and the J segment 14 bases; nucleotides outside the gene matches: 1. Per germline, CDR1 SEHNR and CDR2 FQNEAQ (reference sequence). This CDR3 is CASSLGQGAFF. DNA for the CDR3: TGTGCCAGCAGCTTAGGACAGGGGGCCTTCTTT.

The chain couples TRBV13 to TRBJ2-7, with TRBD1 matching over 7 bases. V trimming: 6 bases; J trimming: 3 bases; junction bases outside the gene matches: 5. The CDR3 contains 13 residues. Germline V gene sequence: CDR1 PRHDT, CDR2 FYEKMQ (reference sequence). CDR3 bases: TGTGCCAGCAGACGACAGGGAGTCTACGAGCAGTACTTC. Its translation is CASRRQGVYEQYF.

V is TRBV10-3 and J is TRBJ1-2; D not certain. CDR1 is ENHRY and CDR2 is SYGVKD in the germline V gene. This CDR3 spans 13 amino acids. Between the trimmed V and J ends, which lost 6 bases and 3 bases, there was a span of 11 bases. The CDR3 bases are TGTGCCATCAGGCCGGTCAGCTACTATGGCTACACCTTC. Its protein is CAIRPVSYYGYTF.

This clone was recorded a few times. This chain connects TRBV5-1 to TRBJ1-2; D is undetermined. The CDR3 has 13 amino acids. The V and J ends lost 1 base and 0 bases respectively, with 4 bases between them. The germline CDR1 and CDR2 sequences are SGHRS and YFSETQ. The CDR3 bases are TGCGCCAGCAGCTTGACAGCTAACTATGGCTACACCTTC. The encoded protein is CASSLTANYGYTF.

This clone was detected only a few times. This chain joins TRBV4-1 and TRBJ1-1, with D unclear. The germline V gene has CDR1 MGHRA and CDR2 YSYEKL. Deletions cut 1 base from V and 1 base from J, with 10 bases between. CDR3 length: 15 amino acids. Written as DNA, the CDR3 is TGCGCCAGCAGCCAAGGGTTCGCCAGGAACACTGAAGCTTTCTTT. Translating gives CASSQGFARNTEAFF.

V is TRBV7-3 and J is TRBJ1-5; D is unclear. V was shortened by 5 bases and J by 5 bases, with 10 bases between the two germline ends. The germline V gene encodes CDR1 SGHTA and CDR2 FQGTGA. This CDR3 has 13 residues. The CDR3 DNA follows: TGTGCCAGCAGCGAAGGGATGGATCAGCCCCAGCATTTT. This encodes CASSEGMDQPQHF.

This clone was seen only a few times. J is TRBJ2-6 and V is TRBV19; D unclear. CDR1 LNHDA and CDR2 SQIVND come from the germline V gene (reference sequence). The CDR3 sequence is 15 residues long. Between the trimmed V and J ends, which lost 0 bases and 3 bases, there was a span of 6 bases. The CDR3: CASSIEGFGANVLTF. The CDR3 DNA is TGTGCCAGTAGTATAGAGGGGTTTGGGGCCAACGTCCTGACTTTC.

This clone was seen only a few times. The chain is built from TRBV29-1 and TRBJ1-2; 7 bases align to TRBD1. CDR1 is SQVTM, CDR2 ANQGSEA, per germline. The CDR3 length is 13 residues. V gave up 6 bases and J gave up 1 base; unmatched junction bases: 5. The CDR3 loop is CSVGQANNYGYTF. DNA for the CDR3: TGCAGCGTAGGACAGGCTAATAACTATGGCTACACCTTC. Complete variable domain (other parts from reference TRBV29-1 and TRBJ1-2): SAVISQKPSRDICQRGTSLTIQCQVDSQVTMMFWYRQQPGQSLTLIATANQGSEATYESGFVIDKFPISRPNLTFSTLTVSNMSPEDSSIYLCSVGQANNYGYTFGSGTRLTVV.

In this sample, this clone turned up a few times. This sequence joins TRBV19 and TRBJ2-3; D assignment may be TRBD1 or TRBD2 (5 bases each). In germline, CDR1 is LNHDA, CDR2 SQIVND (reference sequence). The ends were cut back, 3 bases at V and 1 base at J, with 11 bases in the middle. The CDR3 has 15 amino acids. CDR3 protein: CASSIWGIGTDTQYF. The CDR3 DNA is TGTGCCAGTAGTATCTGGGGGATTGGCACAGATACGCAGTATTTT.

The chain combines TRBV2 with TRBJ2-5; no reliable D call. The germline gives CDR1 SNHLY, CDR2 FYNNEI. The CDR3 is 13 residues long. The V end was cut by 6 bases, the J end by 1 base, with 9 bases between. Here the CDR3 DNA reads TGTGCCAGCAGCCTCAACCGCCAAGAGACCCAGTACTTC. The encoded protein is CASSLNRQETQYF.

The chain carries TRBV2 and TRBJ2-7; D might be TRBD2 (5 bases). The CDR3 contains 12 residues. Trimming took off 1 base at V and 11 bases at J, with 12 bases between the two ends. Germline lookup yields CDR1 SNHLY and CDR2 FYNNEI. The CDR3 nucleotides read TGTGCCAGCAGTGAAGGGCAGCCCGGGGAGTACTTC. Its protein is CASSEGQPGEYF.

This clone was seen more than once but under ten times. The chain uses TRBV6-5 and TRBJ2-7; TRBD2 might be the D (5 bases). Germline V lookup: CDR1 MNHEY, CDR2 SVGAGI. The CDR3 spans 11 residues. Trimming shortened V by 10 bases and J by 3 bases, and 10 bases separated the two germline ends. In DNA form, the CDR3 reads TGTGCCACCGGGATCGGCTACGAGCAGTACTTC. Amino acids: CATGIGYEQYF.

This clone was seen ten or more times. This chain joins TRBV28 and TRBJ2-7; 7 bases are shared with TRBD1. The length of the CDR3 is 12 residues. Germline values: CDR1 MDHEN, CDR2 SYDVKM. Unmatched junction bases numbered 3, after V lost 7 bases and J lost 3 bases. CDR3 nucleotides: TGTGCCAGCACCAGGACAGGCTACGAGCAGTACTTC. This encodes CASTRTGYEQYF.

Only a few counts were recorded for this clone. Other DNA sequences in the sample encode the same CDR3. The chain links TRBV9 to TRBJ1-1; D is uncertain. There are 13 residues in the CDR3. With 0 bases removed from V and 3 bases from J, the gap between germline ends came to 6 bases. Germline V gives CDR1 SGDLS, CDR2 YYNGEE. In DNA, the CDR3 is TGTGCCAGCAGCGTAGCTCTGGACACTGAAGCTTTCTTT. Its translation is CASSVALDTEAFF.

This clone came up many times. The J gene is TRBJ2-3, the V gene TRBV7-3; 7 bases are a match to TRBD2. The CDR3 has 15 amino acids. V was pared by 1 base and J by 2 bases, with 3 bases of the junction left unmatched. Germline CDR1 SGHTA, CDR2 FQGTGA. The DNA for the CDR3 is TGTGCCAGCAGCTTAAGGCGGGAGACCACAGATACGCAGTATTTT. It yields the protein CASSLRRETTDTQYF. The full variable domain, its missing parts supplied by reference TRBV7-3 and TRBJ2-3, is GAGVSQTPSNKVTEKGKYVELRCDPISGHTALYWYRQSLGQGPEFLIYFQGTGAADDSGLPNDRFFAVRPEGSVSTLKIQRTERGDSAVYLCASSLRRETTDTQYFGPGTRLTVL.

This clone turned up a few times. This chain connects TRBV7-2 to TRBJ1-1; weak D call: TRBD1 (5 bases). The CDR3 has 13 residues. CDR1 and CDR2 from the germline V gene are SGHTA and FQGNSA. Trimming stripped 4 bases from V and 5 bases from J, with 11 bases between. CDR3 sequence: CASSYGDQTEAFF. The CDR3 bases are TGTGCCAGCAGCTATGGGGACCAGACTGAAGCTTTCTTT.

The J gene is TRBJ2-5, the V gene TRBV9; possible D gene TRBD1, 7 bases. From germline, CDR1 is SGDLS and CDR2 YYNGEE. The CDR3 has 15 residues. Between the trimmed V and J ends, which lost 0 bases and 5 bases, there was a span of 14 bases. The CDR3 region is CASSVAPGGLETQYF. Here the CDR3 DNA reads TGTGCCAGCAGCGTAGCACCAGGGGGACTCGAGACCCAGTACTTC.

The chain combines TRBV6-6 with TRBJ2-7, with 8 bases fitting TRBD2. In germline, CDR1 is MNHNY, CDR2 SVGAGI (reference sequence). V lost 2 bases and J lost 7; bases outside the gene matches: 7. CDR3 size: 14 residues. The CDR3 bases are TGTGCCAGCAGTTACCAAGCGGGAGCAGGGGAGCAGTACTTC. Translated: CASSYQAGAGEQYF.